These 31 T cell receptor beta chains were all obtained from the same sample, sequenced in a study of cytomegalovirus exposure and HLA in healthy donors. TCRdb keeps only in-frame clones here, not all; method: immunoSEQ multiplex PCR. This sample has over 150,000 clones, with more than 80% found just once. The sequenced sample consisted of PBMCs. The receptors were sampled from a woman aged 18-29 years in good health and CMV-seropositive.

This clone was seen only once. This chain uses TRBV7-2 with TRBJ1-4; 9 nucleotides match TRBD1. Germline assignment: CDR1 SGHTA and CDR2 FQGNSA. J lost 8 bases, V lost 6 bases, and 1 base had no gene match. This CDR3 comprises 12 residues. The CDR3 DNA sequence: TGTGCCAGCAGGGGGACAGGGGAAAAACTGTTTTTT. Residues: CASRGTGEKLFF.

CDR3 sequence: CASNLWGANEKLFF. DNA for the CDR3: TGTGCCAGCAATTTGTGGGGAGCTAATGAAAAACTGTTTTTT. This sequence joins TRBV6-5 and TRBJ1-4, with D hard to call. This CDR3 is built from 14 residues. Germline V lookup: CDR1 MNHEY, CDR2 SVGAGI. V lost 7 bases and J 3 bases, leaving 12 bases between the germline ends.

The CDR3 loop is CASSLSRGLAVSYEQYF. The CDR3 DNA is TGTGCCAGCAGTTTGTCGAGGGGACTAGCGGTTTCCTACGAGCAGTACTTC. The V call is TRBV28, the J call TRBJ2-7; the match to TRBD2 covers 11 bases. With V trimmed by 3 bases and J by 1 base, 8 bases remained unmatched. The germline gives CDR1 MDHEN, CDR2 SYDVKM. The CDR3 covers 17 residues.

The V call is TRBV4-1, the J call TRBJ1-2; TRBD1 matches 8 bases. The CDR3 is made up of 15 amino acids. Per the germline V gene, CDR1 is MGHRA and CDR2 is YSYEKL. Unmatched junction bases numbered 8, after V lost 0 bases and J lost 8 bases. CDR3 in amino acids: CASSQEGRGRRGYTF. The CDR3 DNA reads TGCGCCAGCAGCCAAGAGGGCAGGGGGCGTCGGGGCTACACCTTC.

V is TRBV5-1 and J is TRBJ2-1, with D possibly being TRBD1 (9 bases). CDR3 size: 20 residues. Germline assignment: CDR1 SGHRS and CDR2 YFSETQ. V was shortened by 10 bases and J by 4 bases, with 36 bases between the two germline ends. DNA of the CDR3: TGCGCCGCGGGTTGGGGACAGGGCCCTAGCGGGTACGGGGGGTACAATGAGCAGTTCTTC. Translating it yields CAAGWGQGPSGYGGYNEQFF.

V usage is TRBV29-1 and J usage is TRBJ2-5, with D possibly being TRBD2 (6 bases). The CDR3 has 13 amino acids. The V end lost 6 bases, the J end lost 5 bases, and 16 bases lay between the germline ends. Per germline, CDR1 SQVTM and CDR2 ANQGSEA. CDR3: CSVSRRDRETQYF. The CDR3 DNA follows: TGCAGCGTCTCTCGGAGGGATAGGGAGACCCAGTACTTC. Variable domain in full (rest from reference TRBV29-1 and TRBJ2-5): SAVISQKPSRDICQRGTSLTIQCQVDSQVTMMFWYRQQPGQSLTLIATANQGSEATYESGFVIDKFPISRPNLTFSTLTVSNMSPEDSSIYLCSVSRRDRETQYFGPGTRLLVL.

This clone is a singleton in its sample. CDR3 bases: TGTGCCAGCAGTCTTCACGGAGGGGCGACCACAGATACGCAGTATTTT. It yields the protein CASSLHGGATTDTQYF. The V call is TRBV27, the J call TRBJ2-3, with a weak D call TRBD2 (6 bases). The CDR3 loop spans 16 amino acids. Trimming took off 5 bases at V and 2 bases at J, with 17 bases between the two ends. The germline CDR1 and CDR2 sequences are MNHEY and SMNVEV (reference sequence).

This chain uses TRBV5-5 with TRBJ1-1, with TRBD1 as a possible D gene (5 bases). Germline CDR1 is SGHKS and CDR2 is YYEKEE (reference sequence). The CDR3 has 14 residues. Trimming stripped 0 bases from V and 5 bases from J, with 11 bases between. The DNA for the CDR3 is TGTGCCAGCAGCTTGGCAGGGAGGGAGACTGAAGCTTTCTTT. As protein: CASSLAGRETEAFF.

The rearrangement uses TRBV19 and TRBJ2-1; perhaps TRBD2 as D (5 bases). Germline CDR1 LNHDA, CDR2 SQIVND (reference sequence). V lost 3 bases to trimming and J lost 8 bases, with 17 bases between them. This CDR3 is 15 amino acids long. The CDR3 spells CASSIKVLGSDEQFF. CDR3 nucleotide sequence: TGTGCCAGTAGTATTAAAGTACTAGGTAGCGATGAGCAGTTCTTC.

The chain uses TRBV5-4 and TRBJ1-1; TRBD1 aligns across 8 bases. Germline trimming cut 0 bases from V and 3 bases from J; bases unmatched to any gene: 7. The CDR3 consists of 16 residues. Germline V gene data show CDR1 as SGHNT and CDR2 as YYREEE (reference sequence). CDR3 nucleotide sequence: TGTGCCAGCAGCTTGGGCAGATCGACAGGGGACACTGAAGCTTTCTTT. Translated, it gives CASSLGRSTGDTEAFF. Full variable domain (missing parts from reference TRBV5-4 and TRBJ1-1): ETGVTQSPTHLIKTRGQQVTLRCSSQSGHNTVSWYQQALGQGPQFIFQYYREEENGRGNFPPRFSGLQFPNYSSELNVNALELDDSALYLCASSLGRSTGDTEAFFGQGTRLTVV.

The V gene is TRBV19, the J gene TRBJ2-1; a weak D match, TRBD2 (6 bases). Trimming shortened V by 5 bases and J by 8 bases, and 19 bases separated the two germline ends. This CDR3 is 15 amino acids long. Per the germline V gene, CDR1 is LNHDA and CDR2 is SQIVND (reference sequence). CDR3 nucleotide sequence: TGTGCCAGTAGTCCCGGGACCACCAAGCGGGATGAGCAGTTCTTC. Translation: CASSPGTTKRDEQFF.

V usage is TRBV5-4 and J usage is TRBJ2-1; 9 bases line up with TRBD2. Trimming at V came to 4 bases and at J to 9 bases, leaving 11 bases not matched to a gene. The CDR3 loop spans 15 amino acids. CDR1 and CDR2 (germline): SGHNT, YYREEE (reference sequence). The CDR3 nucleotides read TGTGCCAGCAGCAGGACTAGCGTTGGTTCGGGTGAGCAGTTCTTC. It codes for CASSRTSVGSGEQFF.

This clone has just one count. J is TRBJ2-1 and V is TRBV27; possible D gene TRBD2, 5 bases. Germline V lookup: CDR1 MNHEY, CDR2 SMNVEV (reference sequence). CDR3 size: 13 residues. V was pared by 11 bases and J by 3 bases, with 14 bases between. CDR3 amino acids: CAVTDYYYNEQFF. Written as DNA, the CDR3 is TGTGCCGTAACAGACTACTACTACAATGAGCAGTTCTTC.

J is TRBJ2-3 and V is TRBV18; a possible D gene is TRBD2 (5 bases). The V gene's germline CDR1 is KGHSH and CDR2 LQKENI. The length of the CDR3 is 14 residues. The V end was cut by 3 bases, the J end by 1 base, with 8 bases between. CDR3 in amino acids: CASSPWTGTDTQYF. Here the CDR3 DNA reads TGTGCCAGCTCACCCTGGACTGGCACAGATACGCAGTATTTT.

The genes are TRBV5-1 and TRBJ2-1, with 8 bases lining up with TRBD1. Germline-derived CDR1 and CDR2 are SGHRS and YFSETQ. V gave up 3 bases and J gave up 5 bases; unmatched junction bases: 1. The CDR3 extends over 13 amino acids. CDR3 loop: CASSWDRNNEQFF. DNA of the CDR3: TGCGCCAGCAGCTGGGACAGGAACAATGAGCAGTTCTTC.

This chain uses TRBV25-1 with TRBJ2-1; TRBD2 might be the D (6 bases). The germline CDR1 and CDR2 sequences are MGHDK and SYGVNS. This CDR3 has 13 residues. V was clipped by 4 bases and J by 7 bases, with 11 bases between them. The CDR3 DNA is TGTGCCAGCAGTGTGTCTAGCGATAATGAGCAGTTCTTC. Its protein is CASSVSSDNEQFF.

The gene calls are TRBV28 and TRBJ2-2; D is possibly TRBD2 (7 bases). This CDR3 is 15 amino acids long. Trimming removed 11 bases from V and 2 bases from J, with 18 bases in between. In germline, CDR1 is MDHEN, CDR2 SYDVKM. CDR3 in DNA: TGTGCCTCAACGGTGGCGGGGGCCAACACCGGGGAGCTGTTTTTT. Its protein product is CASTVAGANTGELFF.

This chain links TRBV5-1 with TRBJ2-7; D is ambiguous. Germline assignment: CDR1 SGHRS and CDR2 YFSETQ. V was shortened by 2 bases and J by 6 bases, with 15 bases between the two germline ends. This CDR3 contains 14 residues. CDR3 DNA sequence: TGCGCCAGCAGCTTCGCCGGCCGAGGTGCCGAGCAGTACTTC. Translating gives CASSFAGRGAEQYF. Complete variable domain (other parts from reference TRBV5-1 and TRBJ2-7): KAGVTQTPRYLIKTRGQQVTLSCSPISGHRSVSWYQQTPGQGLQFLFEYFSETQRNKGNFPGRFSGRQFSNSRSEMNVSTLELGDSALYLCASSFAGRGAEQYFGPGTRLTVT.

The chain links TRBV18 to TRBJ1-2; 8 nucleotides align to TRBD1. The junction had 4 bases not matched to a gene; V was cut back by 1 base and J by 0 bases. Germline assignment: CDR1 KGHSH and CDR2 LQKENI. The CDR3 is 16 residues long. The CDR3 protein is CASSPRTGQTNYGYTF. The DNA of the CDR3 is TGTGCCAGCTCACCACGGACAGGGCAGACTAACTATGGCTACACCTTC.

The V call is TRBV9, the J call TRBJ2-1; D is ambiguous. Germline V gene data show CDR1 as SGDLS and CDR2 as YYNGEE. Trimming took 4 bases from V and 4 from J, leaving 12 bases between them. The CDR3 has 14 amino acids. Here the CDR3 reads CASSPPEPYNEQFF. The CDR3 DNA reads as TGTGCCAGCAGCCCCCCGGAGCCGTACAATGAGCAGTTCTTC.

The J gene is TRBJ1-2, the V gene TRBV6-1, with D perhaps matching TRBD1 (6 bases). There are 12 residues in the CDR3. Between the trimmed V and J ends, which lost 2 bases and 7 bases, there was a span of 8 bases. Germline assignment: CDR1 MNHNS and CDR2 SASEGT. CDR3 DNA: TGTGCCAGCAGTGAACAGGGGTCTGGCTACACCTTC. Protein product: CASSEQGSGYTF.

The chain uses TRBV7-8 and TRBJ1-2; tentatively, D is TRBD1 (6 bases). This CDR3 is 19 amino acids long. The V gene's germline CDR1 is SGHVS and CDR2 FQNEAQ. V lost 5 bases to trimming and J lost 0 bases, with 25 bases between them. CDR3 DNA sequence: TGTGCCAGCAGCCGGTTTGGGCAGGGGTCTTTGTTAGCTAACTATGGCTACACCTTC. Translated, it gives CASSRFGQGSLLANYGYTF.

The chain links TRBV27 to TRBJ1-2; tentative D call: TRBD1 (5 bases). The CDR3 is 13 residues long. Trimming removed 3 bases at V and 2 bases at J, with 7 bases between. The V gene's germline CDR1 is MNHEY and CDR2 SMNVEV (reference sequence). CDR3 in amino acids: CASSFRQNYGYTF. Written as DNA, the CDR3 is TGTGCCAGCAGTTTTAGACAGAACTATGGCTACACCTTC.

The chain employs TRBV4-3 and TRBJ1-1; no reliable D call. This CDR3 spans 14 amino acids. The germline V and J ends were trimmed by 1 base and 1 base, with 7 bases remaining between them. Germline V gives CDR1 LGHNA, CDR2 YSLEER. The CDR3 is CASSQASPNTEAFF. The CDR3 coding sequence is TGCGCCAGCAGCCAAGCTTCCCCGAACACTGAAGCTTTCTTT.

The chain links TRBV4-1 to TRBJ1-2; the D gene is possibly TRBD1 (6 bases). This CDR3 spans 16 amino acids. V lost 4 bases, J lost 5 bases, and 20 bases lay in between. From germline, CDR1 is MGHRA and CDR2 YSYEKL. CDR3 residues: CASSLDSLGVGYGYTF. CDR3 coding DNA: TGCGCCAGCAGCCTGGACAGTCTGGGAGTCGGGTATGGCTACACCTTC.

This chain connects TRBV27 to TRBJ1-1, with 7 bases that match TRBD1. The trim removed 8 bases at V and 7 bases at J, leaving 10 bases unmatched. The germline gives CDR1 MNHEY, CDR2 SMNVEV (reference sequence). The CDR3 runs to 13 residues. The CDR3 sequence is CASWYRGRGEAFF. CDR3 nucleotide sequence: TGTGCCAGCTGGTACAGGGGAAGGGGTGAAGCTTTCTTT.

DNA of the CDR3: TGTGCCAGTCTACCCCGGGGGTCTGACTATGGCTACACCTTC. It specifies CASLPRGSDYGYTF. The V call is TRBV19, the J call TRBJ1-2, with D possibly TRBD1 on 5 matching bases. From germline, CDR1 is LNHDA and CDR2 SQIVND (reference sequence). V was pared by 8 bases and J by 3 bases, with 16 bases between. The CDR3 sequence is 14 residues long.

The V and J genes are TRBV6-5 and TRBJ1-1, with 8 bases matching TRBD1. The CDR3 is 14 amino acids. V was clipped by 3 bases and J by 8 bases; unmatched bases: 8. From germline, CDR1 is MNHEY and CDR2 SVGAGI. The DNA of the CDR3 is TGTGCCAGCAGTTATCGGGGGCGACAGGGGGAAGCTTTCTTT. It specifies CASSYRGRQGEAFF.

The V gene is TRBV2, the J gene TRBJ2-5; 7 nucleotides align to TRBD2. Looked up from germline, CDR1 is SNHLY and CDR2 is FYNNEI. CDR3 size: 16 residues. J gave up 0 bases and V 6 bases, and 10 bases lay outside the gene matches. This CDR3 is CASRIRASGYQETQYF. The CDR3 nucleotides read TGTGCCAGCAGGATTAGGGCTAGCGGTTACCAAGAGACCCAGTACTTC.

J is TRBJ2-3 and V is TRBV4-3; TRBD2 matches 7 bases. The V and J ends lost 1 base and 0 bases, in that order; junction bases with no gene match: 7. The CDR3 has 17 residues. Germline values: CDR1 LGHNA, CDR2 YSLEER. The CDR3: CASSQAEGLLSTDTQYF. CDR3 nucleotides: TGCGCCAGCAGCCAAGCAGAGGGACTATTAAGCACAGATACGCAGTATTTT.

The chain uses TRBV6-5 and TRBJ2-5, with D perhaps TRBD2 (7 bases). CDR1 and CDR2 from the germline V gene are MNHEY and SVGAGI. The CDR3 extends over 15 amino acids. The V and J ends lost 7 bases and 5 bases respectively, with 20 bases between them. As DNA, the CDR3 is TGTGCCAGCACTTCACCGAGGGGGGGGGCGGAGACCCAGTACTTC. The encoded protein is CASTSPRGGAETQYF.